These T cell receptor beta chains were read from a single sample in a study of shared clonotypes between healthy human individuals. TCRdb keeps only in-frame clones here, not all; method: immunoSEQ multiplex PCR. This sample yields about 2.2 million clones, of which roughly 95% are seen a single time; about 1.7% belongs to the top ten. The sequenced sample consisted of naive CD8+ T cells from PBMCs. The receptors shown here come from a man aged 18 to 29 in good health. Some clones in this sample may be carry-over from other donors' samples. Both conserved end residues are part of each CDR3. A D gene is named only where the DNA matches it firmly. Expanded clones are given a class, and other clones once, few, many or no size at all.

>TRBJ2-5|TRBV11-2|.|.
TGTGCCAGCAGCCTCGACCGGGGGCCCTATTGGGGGACCCAGTACTTC
CASSLDRGPYWGTQYF
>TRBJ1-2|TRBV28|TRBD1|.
TGTGCCAGCAGTCCCCAGGGACAGCGAAACTATGGCTACACCTTC
CASSPQGQRNYGYTF
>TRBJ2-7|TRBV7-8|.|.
TGTGCCAGCAGCTTAGGAATTTCCTACGAGCAGTACTTC
CASSLGISYEQYF
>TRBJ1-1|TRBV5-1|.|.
TGCGCCAGCAGCTTGGAGGGGAAGGCTGGTGGCACTGAAGCTTTCTTT
CASSLEGKAGGTEAFF
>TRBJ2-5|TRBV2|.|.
TGTGCCAGCAAATCCATCGGGGACCAAGAGACCCAGTACTTC
CASKSIGDQETQYF
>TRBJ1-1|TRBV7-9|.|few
TGTGCCAGCAGCTCTCAACAGGGACAGAACACTGAAGCTTTCTTT
CASSSQQGQNTEAFF
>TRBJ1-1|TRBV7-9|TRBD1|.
TGTGCCAGCAGCGACGGGACAGGGGGCTTGAACACTGAAGCTTTCTTT
CASSDGTGGLNTEAFF
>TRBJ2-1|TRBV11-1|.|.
TGTGCCAGAAGAGACACCCCTGGACAGCCGTACAATGAGCAGTTCTTC
CARRDTPGQPYNEQFF
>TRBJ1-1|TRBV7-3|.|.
TGTGCCAGCAAAGCGAGGGACGGAAGCACTGAAGCTTTCTTT
CASKARDGSTEAFF
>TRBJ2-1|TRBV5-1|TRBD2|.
TGCGCCAGCAGCCCGACGGGGACTAGCGGGTACAATGAGCAGTTCTTC
CASSPTGTSGYNEQFF
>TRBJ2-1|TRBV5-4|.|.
TGTGCCAGCAGCCTGAGGCGAGAGAGCCACAATGAGCAGTTCTTC
CASSLRRESHNEQFF
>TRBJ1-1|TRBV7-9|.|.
TGTGCCAGCACCCCAGAGCGGGACGATCCGGGAACTGAAGCTTTCTTT
CASTPERDDPGTEAFF
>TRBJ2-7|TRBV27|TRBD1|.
TGTGCCAGCAGTCCGGACAGGGCCTACGAGCAGTACTTC
CASSPDRAYEQYF
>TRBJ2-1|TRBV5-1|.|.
TGCGCCAGCAGCTTGGTCCCGGGGGAGCAGTTCTTC
CASSLVPGEQFF
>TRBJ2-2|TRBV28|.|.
TGTGCCAGCAGCACCATGGGGGCCGAGCTGTTTTTT
CASSTMGAELFF
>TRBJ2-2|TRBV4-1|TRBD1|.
TGCGCCAGCAGCCAAGATCTTTGGACAGGGGGTAACACCGGGGAGCTGTTTTTT
CASSQDLWTGGNTGELFF
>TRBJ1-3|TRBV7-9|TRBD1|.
TGTGCCAGCAGCAACTCGGGACAGTCACTTTCTGGAAACACCATATATTTT
CASSNSGQSLSGNTIYF